This T cell receptor (beta chain) was identified in a study of T cells in Graves' hyperthyroidism and ophthalmopathy. The V gene's germline CDR1 is MGHRA and CDR2 YSYEKL. Losses at the gene ends were 3 bases for V and 9 bases for J; bases not matched to a gene: 7. This CDR3 comprises 16 residues. The investigators amplified TCR beta CDR3 regions from RNA transcripts. First-round RT-PCR of the TCR CDR3 relied on the HTBI primer set. TCRdb analysed the multiplex PCR reads with MiXCR anew, one entry per CDR3 protein. The sample has about 680,000 distinct CDR3 sequences; roughly a third are singletons. The receptor comes from a woman between 40 and 50 years old with Graves' hyperthyroidism. The chain links TRBV4-1 to TRBJ1-6; 11 nucleotides match TRBD1. Specimen: blood. CDR3 bases: TGCGCCAGCAGCCAGGCGACCGGGACAGGGGGTTCACCCCTCCACTTT. Its protein product is CASSQATGTGGSPLHF.